This TCR beta chain appears in the sequencing data of a study of blood T cell repertoires in COVID-19. Overall study: The study drew acute and convalescent COVID-19 samples from the United States, Italy and Spain. T cells, B-cell-depleted T cells, or PBMCs provided the cDNA or gDNA that served as material.

Authors' data handling: Nucleated cell number was recorded as an estimate derived from reference gene primer amplification. Sequenced by immunoSEQ multiplex PCR; TCRdb stores in-frame clones only, minus some. Clonal size and the V and J genes are those of that table, whereas D and trimming came from the DNA. Here the sample spans some 500,000 clones, roughly nine tenths being singletons. Enrolment of Seattle patients took place during active infection, and they were followed longitudinally. This CDR3 is built from 11 residues. Germline CDR1 is MNHEY and CDR2 is SVGEGT. Trimming left V 6 bases short and J 7 bases short, with 7 bases between.

The source material was peripheral blood. This TCR derives from a woman aged 45-65 years with COVID-19, enrolled during active disease. The chain couples TRBV6-2 or TRBV6-3 to TRBJ1-5, with D tentatively TRBD1 (6 bases). CDR3 loop: CASSRGQPQHF. The CDR3 nucleotides read TGTGCCAGCAGCAGGGGCCAGCCCCAGCATTTT.